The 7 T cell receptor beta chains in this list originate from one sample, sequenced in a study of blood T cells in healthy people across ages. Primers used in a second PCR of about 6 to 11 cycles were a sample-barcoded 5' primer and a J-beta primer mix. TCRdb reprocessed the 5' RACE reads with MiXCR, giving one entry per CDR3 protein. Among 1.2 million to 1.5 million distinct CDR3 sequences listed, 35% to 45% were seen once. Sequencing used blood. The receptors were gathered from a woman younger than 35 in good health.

The CDR3 is CASSPTGGNIQYF. CDR3 sequence (DNA): TGTGCCAGCAGCCCGACAGGGGGCAACATTCAGTACTTC. This chain joins TRBV7-2 and TRBJ2-4, with 10 positions matching TRBD1. The ends lost 5 bases at V and 7 bases at J; junction bases unmatched: 2. The CDR3 covers 13 residues. Looked up from germline, CDR1 is SGHTA and CDR2 is FQGNSA.

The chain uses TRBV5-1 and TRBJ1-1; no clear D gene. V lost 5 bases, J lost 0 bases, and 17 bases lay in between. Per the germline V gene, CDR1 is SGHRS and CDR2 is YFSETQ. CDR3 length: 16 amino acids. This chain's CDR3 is CASRKNWYKMNTEAFF. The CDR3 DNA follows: TGCGCCAGCAGAAAGAACTGGTATAAAATGAACACTGAAGCTTTCTTT.

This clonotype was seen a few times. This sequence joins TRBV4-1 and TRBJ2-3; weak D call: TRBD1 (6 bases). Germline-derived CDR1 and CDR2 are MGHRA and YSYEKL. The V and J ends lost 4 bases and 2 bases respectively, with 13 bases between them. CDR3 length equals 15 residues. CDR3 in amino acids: CASSPGERDTDTQYF. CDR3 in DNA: TGCGCCAGCAGCCCAGGGGAGAGGGACACAGATACGCAGTATTTT.

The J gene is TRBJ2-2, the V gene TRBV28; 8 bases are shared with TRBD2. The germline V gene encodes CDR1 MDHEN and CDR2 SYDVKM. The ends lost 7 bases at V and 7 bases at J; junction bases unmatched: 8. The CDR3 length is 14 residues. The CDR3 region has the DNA TGTGCCAGCAACTGGGCGGGGGGCGGCGGGGAGCTGTTTTTT. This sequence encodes CASNWAGGGGELFF.

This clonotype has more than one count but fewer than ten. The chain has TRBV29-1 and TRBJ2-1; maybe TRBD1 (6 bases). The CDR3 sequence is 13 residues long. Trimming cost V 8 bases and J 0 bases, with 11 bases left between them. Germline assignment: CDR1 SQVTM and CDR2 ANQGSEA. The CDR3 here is CSFLQGSYNEQFF. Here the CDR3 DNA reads TGCAGCTTCCTACAGGGCTCCTACAATGAGCAGTTCTTC.

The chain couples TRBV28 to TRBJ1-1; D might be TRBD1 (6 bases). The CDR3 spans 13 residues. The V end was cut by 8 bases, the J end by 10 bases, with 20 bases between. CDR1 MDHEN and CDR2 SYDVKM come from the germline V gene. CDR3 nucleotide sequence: TGTGCCAGCGTGGGCCTTGGGGGCCGAGGAGCTTTCTTT. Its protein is CASVGLGGRGAFF.

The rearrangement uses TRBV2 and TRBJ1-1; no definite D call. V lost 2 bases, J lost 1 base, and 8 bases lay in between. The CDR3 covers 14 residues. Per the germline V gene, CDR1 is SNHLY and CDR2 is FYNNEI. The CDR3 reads CASSEPTTNTEAFF. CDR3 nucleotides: TGTGCCAGCAGTGAACCTACAACGAACACTGAAGCTTTCTTT. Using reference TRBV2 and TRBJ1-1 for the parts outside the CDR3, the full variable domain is EPEVTQTPSHQVTQMGQEVILRCVPISNHLYFYWYRQILGQKVEFLVSFYNNEISEKSEIFDDQFSVERPDGSNFTLKIRSTKLEDSAMYFCASSEPTTNTEAFFGQGTRLTVV.